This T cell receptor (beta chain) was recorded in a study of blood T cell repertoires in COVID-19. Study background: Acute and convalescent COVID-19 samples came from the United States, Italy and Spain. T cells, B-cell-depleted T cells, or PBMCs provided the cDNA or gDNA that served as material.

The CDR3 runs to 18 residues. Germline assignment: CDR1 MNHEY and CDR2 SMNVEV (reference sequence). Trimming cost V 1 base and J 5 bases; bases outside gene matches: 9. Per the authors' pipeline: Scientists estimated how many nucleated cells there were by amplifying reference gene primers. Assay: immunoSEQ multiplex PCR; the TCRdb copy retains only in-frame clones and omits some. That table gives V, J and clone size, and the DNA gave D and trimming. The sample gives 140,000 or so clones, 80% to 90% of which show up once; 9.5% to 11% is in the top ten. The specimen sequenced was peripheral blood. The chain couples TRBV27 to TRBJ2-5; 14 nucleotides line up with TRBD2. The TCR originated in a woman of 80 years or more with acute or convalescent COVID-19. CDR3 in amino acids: CASSLWGLAGALRETQYF. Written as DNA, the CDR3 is TGTGCCAGCAGTTTATGGGGACTAGCGGGGGCCCTAAGGGAGACCCAGTACTTC.